This TCR beta chain was recovered during a study of cytomegalovirus exposure and HLA in healthy donors. The study's findings and limits: A few chains tied to CMV proved CMV antigen-specific in vitro.

This CDR3 spans 16 amino acids. The ends were cut back, 2 bases at V and 0 bases at J, with 11 bases in the middle. In germline, CDR1 is SNHLY, CDR2 FYNNEI. Here immunoSEQ multiplex PCR was the method, and the copy in TCRdb shows in-frame clones only, minus some. The data hold some 320,000 clones, with 87% observed a single time. In the case of this clone: Antigen specificity is unknown.

Sequenced input: PBMCs. The chain recombines TRBV2 with TRBJ2-1; perhaps TRBD1 as D (5 bases). The sequence was obtained from a woman under 40 in good health and CMV-seropositive. CDR3 bases: TGTGCCAGCAGTGAATGGGGCACCTACTCCTACAATGAGCAGTTCTTC. Amino acids: CASSEWGTYSYNEQFF.